This T cell receptor beta chain was obtained from a study of control samples from healthy donors and cancer patients. Trimming removed 4 bases at V and 0 bases at J, with 11 bases between. In germline, CDR1 is SGDLS, CDR2 YYNGEE. CDR3 length: 15 amino acids. TCRdb's copy holds only in-frame clones and misses some; the assay was immunoSEQ multiplex PCR. The sample consists of 45,000 to 70,000 clones, 80% to 95% of them appearing once. The rearrangement uses TRBV9 and TRBJ1-5; maybe TRBD1 (5 bases). The specimen was PBMCs. This clonotype was obtained from a man younger than 45 with colorectal cancer. In nucleotides, the CDR3 is TGTGCCAGCAGCAAAGAGGGGTATAGCAATCAGCCCCAGCATTTT. It yields the protein CASSKEGYSNQPQHF.